The next 7 T cell receptor beta chains were all read from a single sample in a study of shared clonotypes between healthy human individuals. This table comes from immunoSEQ multiplex PCR, and its TCRdb copy is limited to in-frame clones, with some not included. The table lists 2 million to 2.5 million clones, about nine tenths of them singletons, with approximately 0.4% in the top ten. Specimen: naive CD4+ T cells from PBMCs. Subset in this sample: CD45RA+ positively selected. The receptors come from a young man in good health. Some clones in this sample may be carry-over from other donors' samples.

The rearrangement links TRBV18 to TRBJ1-1; 7 positions agree with TRBD1. Germline lookup yields CDR1 KGHSH and CDR2 LQKENI. CDR3 size: 14 residues. V lost 1 base and J lost 4; bases outside the gene matches: 3. The CDR3 region has the DNA TGTGCCAGCTCACCACTCGCAGGGGGCACTGAAGCTTTCTTT. Translated: CASSPLAGGTEAFF.

To note about this clone: At the DNA level, this CDR3 is encoded by other sequences in the same sample as well. This chain connects TRBV18 to TRBJ2-3; D unresolved. Germline lookup yields CDR1 KGHSH and CDR2 LQKENI. The CDR3 has 12 amino acids. V dropped 2 bases and J dropped 4 bases, with 4 bases sitting between them. CDR3 DNA sequence: TGTGCCAGCTCACCAAGTCCAGATACGCAGTATTTT. This gives the protein CASSPSPDTQYF. Together with reference TRBV18 and TRBJ2-3, the CDR3 gives the full variable domain: NAGVMQNPRHLVRRRGQEARLRCSPMKGHSHVYWYRQLPEEGLKFMVYLQKENIIDESGMPKERFSAEFPKEGPSILRIQQVVRGDSAAYFCASSPSPDTQYFGPGTRLTVL.

The chain uses TRBV10-1 and TRBJ2-1, with 10 positions matching TRBD2. CDR3 length: 17 residues. V gave up 7 bases and J gave up 4 bases; unmatched junction bases: 13. Germline CDR1 WNHNN, CDR2 SYGVQD (reference sequence). The DNA for the CDR3 is TGCGCCAGCACCCACCCCCCGACTAGCGGGTATTACAATGAGCAGTTCTTC. Translating gives CASTHPPTSGYYNEQFF.

About this clone itself: This specimen includes other DNA sequences encoding the same CDR3. The V and J genes are TRBV7-9 and TRBJ1-3, with TRBD1 as a possible D gene (5 bases). The CDR3 totals 15 residues. V was shortened by 0 bases and J by 1 base, with 7 bases between the two germline ends. Germline V lookup: CDR1 SEHNR, CDR2 FQNEAQ (reference sequence). In DNA, the CDR3 is TGTGCCAGCAGCTTAGCCGGGGCTTCTGGAAACACCATATATTTT. It specifies CASSLAGASGNTIYF.

This rearrangement joins TRBV25-1 to TRBJ2-1, with 8 bases fitting TRBD1. Germline trimming cut 4 bases from V and 4 bases from J; bases unmatched to any gene: 6. This CDR3 is 15 amino acids long. Germline CDR1 is MGHDK and CDR2 is SYGVNS. CDR3: CASSADRGSYNEQFF. The CDR3 DNA is TGTGCCAGCAGTGCCGACAGGGGTTCTTACAATGAGCAGTTCTTC.

The V call is TRBV19, the J call TRBJ2-1; D gene uncertain. Germline assignment: CDR1 LNHDA and CDR2 SQIVND (reference sequence). V was cut by 6 bases and J by 0 bases, with 12 bases left in between. The CDR3 totals 15 residues. CDR3 DNA: TGTGCCAGTAGGGTTGCGATGAGCTCCTACAATGAGCAGTTCTTC. Residues: CASRVAMSSYNEQFF.

V gene TRBV11-2 combines with J gene TRBJ1-2; D is possibly TRBD1 (6 bases). Trimming took 6 bases from V and 2 from J, leaving 10 bases between them. Germline CDR1 is SGHAT and CDR2 is FQNNGV. The CDR3 spans 13 residues. CDR3 sequence: CASSQGLNYGYTF. For the CDR3, the DNA is TGTGCCAGCAGTCAGGGGCTGAACTATGGCTACACCTTC.